What follows is one T cell receptor (beta chain) and its context. The entry originates in a study of T cells expressing NK-cell markers. TCRdb reprocessed the 5' RACE reads and reports one entry per CDR3 protein, with no DNA. Its clone listing holds 550,000 to 600,000 distinct CDR3 sequences. Per the germline V gene, CDR1 is LGHNA and CDR2 is YNFKEQ. The CDR3 spans 16 residues. Material for sequencing was blood T cells: a sorted CD56 or NKG2C T cell subset, CD4+ or CD8+ T cells, or bulk PBMC T cells (not recorded which). The chain carries TRBV4-2 and TRBJ2-6; TCRdb reports TRBD1, a call that lacks DNA to check it against. The clonotype comes from a young man in good health. This chain's CDR3 is CASSPGPFSGANVLTF.